These T cell receptor beta chains were read from a single sample in a study of blood T cells in healthy people across ages. Via MiXCR, TCRdb re-called the 5' RACE reads, giving one row per CDR3 protein. Of 850,000 to 1,000,000 distinct CDR3 sequences listed, roughly 50% are singletons. What was sequenced was blood. These TCRs come from a woman aged 60 to 75 in good health. Both conserved end residues are part of each CDR3. The D gene is left open where the match is weak. The size field is filled for only some rows; it gives once, few, many or a size class.

clone_size	v_call	j_call	d_call	cdr3_nt	cdr3_aa
-	TRBV3-1	TRBJ1-5	-	TGTGCCAGCAGCCAAGTCGACCGGAAGCCCCAGCATTTT	CASSQVDRKPQHF
-	TRBV7-2	TRBJ2-7	-	TGTGCCAGCGGGAGGTCTCGGAACGGTTACGAGCAGTACTTC	CASGRSRNGYEQYF
-	TRBV3-1	TRBJ2-3	-	TGTGCCAGCAGTTACGGGAGCGTCGGAGATACGCAGTATTTT	CASSYGSVGDTQYF
-	TRBV20-1	TRBJ2-3	-	TGCAGTGCTAGTTTAGGACTTTTCGGTACGCAGTATTTT	CSASLGLFGTQYF
few	TRBV4-3	TRBJ2-1	-	TGCGCCAGCAGCCACCAGCTTGGGGCCGATGAGCAGTTCTTC	CASSHQLGADEQFF
few	TRBV3-1	TRBJ2-7	-	TGTGCCAGCAGCCTCGGGGCCCTGTACAGCACCTACGAGCAGTACTTC	CASSLGALYSTYEQYF
-	TRBV20-1	TRBJ2-1	-	TGCAGTGCTAGACCGCCGGGTTCCCGAAAGAGGGGCAATGAGCAGTTCTTC	CSARPPGSRKRGNEQFF
-	TRBV6-1	TRBJ2-1	-	TGTGCCAGCACCATTAGCGGTAATAAATACAATGAGCAGTTCTTC	CASTISGNKYNEQFF
-	TRBV4-1	TRBJ2-3	TRBD2	TGCGCCAGCAGCCAAGAGGGCAAAGGGGTAGCGGGAGGGCCTCGGACAGATACGCAGTATTTT	CASSQEGKGVAGGPRTDTQYF
-	TRBV6-5	TRBJ2-7	TRBD2	TGTGCCAGCAGTCGATTCGGGGGGTACGAGCAGTACTTC	CASSRFGGYEQYF
-	TRBV27	TRBJ2-1	TRBD2	TGTGCCAGCAGGCTAGCGGGAACCAACTCCTACAATGAGCAGTTCTTC	CASRLAGTNSYNEQFF
few	TRBV6-2/TRBV6-3	TRBJ2-7	TRBD1	TGTGCCAGCAGTTACTCGAAAAGGCAGGGGGAACTGTACGAGCAGTACTTC	CASSYSKRQGELYEQYF
many	TRBV6-2/TRBV6-3	TRBJ1-1	-	TGTGCCAGCAGTTACATCCATACAGGGAATGAGCGAGCTTTCTTT	CASSYIHTGNERAFF
-	TRBV29-1	TRBJ2-6	-	TGCAGCGTTGAAGTCAGGGAGAGGGGCACTGGGGCCGACGTCCTGACTTTC	CSVEVRERGTGADVLTF
-	TRBV20-1	TRBJ1-1	TRBD1	TGCAGTGCCGACAGGGGGAAAGCTTTCTTT	CSADRGKAFF
-	TRBV7-6	TRBJ2-1	-	TGTGCCAGCAGCCCTTCCCCGGCGGCATTCCATTCAGGGGAGCAGTTCTTC	CASSPSPAAFHSGEQFF
-	TRBV10-3	TRBJ1-5	-	TGTGCCACCAAAGGCACACTAAATCAGCCCCAGCATTTT	CATKGTLNQPQHF
-	TRBV27	TRBJ2-1	TRBD2	TGTGCCAGCAGTGGGACGGGGGGAGTAATGTTCTTC	CASSGTGGVMFF
-	TRBV2	TRBJ1-2	-	TGTGTCAGCACGCTGAACTATGGCTACACCTTC	CVSTLNYGYTF
-	TRBV4-1	TRBJ2-1	-	TGCGCCAGCAGCCAATACTATAACAATGAGCAGTTCTTC	CASSQYYNNEQFF
-	TRBV18	TRBJ2-7	TRBD1	TGTGCCAGCTCACCGACCGGACAGGGCTTGCCCTACGAGCAGTACTTC	CASSPTGQGLPYEQYF
-	TRBV12-3/TRBV12-4	TRBJ2-1	TRBD2	TGTGCCAGCAGCCCTCGGGGGGGGGCCAGCGGGAGCAATGAGCAGTTCTTC	CASSPRGGASGSNEQFF
-	TRBV5-6	TRBJ1-1	-	TGTGCCAGCAGCTTTAGTATCCTGAACACTGAAGCTTTCTTT	CASSFSILNTEAFF
few	TRBV6-9	TRBJ2-6	-	TGTGCCAGCTGTTGGAGCTCTGGGGCCAACGTCCTGACTTTC	CASCWSSGANVLTF
-	TRBV29-1	TRBJ1-3	-	TGCAGCGTTGCCTCGGACGGAATATTCTCTGGAAACACCATATATTTT	CSVASDGIFSGNTIYF
-	TRBV29-1	TRBJ2-1	-	TGCAGCGTTGAAGATCTAGGTGAGCAGTTCTTC	CSVEDLGEQFF
-	TRBV15	TRBJ2-7	-	TGTGCCACCAGCAGGGCAGACGGGGGTTCCTACGAGCAGTACTTC	CATSRADGGSYEQYF
-	TRBV7-8	TRBJ2-7	TRBD2	TGTGCCAGCAGCCCCCCCAGCGGGGACTACGAGCAGTACTTC	CASSPPSGDYEQYF
-	TRBV5-6	TRBJ2-7	TRBD1	TGTGCCAGCAGTGCGGACAGGGCTTGGACCTACGAGCAGTACTTC	CASSADRAWTYEQYF
-	TRBV7-3	TRBJ1-5	-	TGTGCCAGCAGCTTTCCGAGGGCTGAAACTCAGCCCCAGCATTTT	CASSFPRAETQPQHF
few	TRBV7-6	TRBJ1-1	-	TGTGCCAGCAGCGCGAGGAGGGCGGGGGGGGACACTGAAGCTTTCTTT	CASSARRAGGDTEAFF
-	TRBV6-5	TRBJ2-1	-	TGTGCCAGCAGACGACTCAATGAGCAGTTCTTC	CASRRLNEQFF
-	TRBV11-2	TRBJ2-7	-	TGTGCCAGCAGCTTAGGACAGGTCCACGAGCAGTACTTC	CASSLGQVHEQYF
few	TRBV2	TRBJ1-2	TRBD1	TGTGCCAGCAGCAGGGACAGGGGGGTCCGTAACTATGGCTACACCTTC	CASSRDRGVRNYGYTF